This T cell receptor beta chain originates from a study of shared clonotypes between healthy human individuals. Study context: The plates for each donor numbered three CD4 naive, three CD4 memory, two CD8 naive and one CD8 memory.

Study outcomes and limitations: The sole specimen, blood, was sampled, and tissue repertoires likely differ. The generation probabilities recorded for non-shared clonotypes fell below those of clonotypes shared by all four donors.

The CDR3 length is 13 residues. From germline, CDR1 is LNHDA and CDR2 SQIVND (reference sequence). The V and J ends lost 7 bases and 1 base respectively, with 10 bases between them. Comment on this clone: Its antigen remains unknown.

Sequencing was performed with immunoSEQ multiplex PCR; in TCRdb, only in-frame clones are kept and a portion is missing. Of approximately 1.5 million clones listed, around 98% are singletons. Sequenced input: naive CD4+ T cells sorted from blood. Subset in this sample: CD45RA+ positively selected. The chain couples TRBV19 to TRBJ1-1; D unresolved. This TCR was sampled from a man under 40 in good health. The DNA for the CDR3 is TGTGCCAGTACTCGACTGGGGAACACTGAAGCTTTCTTT. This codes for CASTRLGNTEAFF.